This T cell receptor (beta chain) originates from a study of blood T cell repertoires in COVID-19. Study-level information: Samples taken during acute and convalescent COVID-19 were collected in the United States, Italy and Spain. Sources were T cells, B-cell-depleted T cells, or PBMCs; the material itself was cDNA or gDNA.

Original methodology: Nucleated cell number was recorded as an estimate derived from reference gene primer amplification. Sequenced by immunoSEQ multiplex PCR; TCRdb stores in-frame clones only, minus some. Clone size and V and J calls were adopted from that table, with D and trimming inferred from the DNA. The repertoire includes hundreds of thousands of clones, 85% to 90% of them detected once, and 2% to 2.5% sits in the top ten. The CDR3 totals 16 residues. V gave up 0 bases and J gave up 2 bases; unmatched junction bases: 7. Germline CDR1 is MNHEY and CDR2 is SVGAGI. This clone was counted a single time.

This clonotype was obtained from a woman aged 50 to 65 with acute or convalescent COVID-19. V usage is TRBV6-5 and J usage is TRBJ2-7; the match to TRBD2 covers 7 bases. The sample consisted of peripheral blood. This CDR3 reads CASSYSGGSITYEQYF. The CDR3 nucleotides read TGTGCCAGCAGTTACTCGGGGGGGAGCATAACCTACGAGCAGTACTTC.